These 8 T cell receptor beta chains share one sample of origin, sequenced in a study of T-cell reconstitution after alpha-beta-depleted transplantation in children. Unique molecular identifiers were used to barcode this TCRbeta library. TCRdb re-derived calls from the PCR reads in MiXCR, one entry per CDR3 protein. The table includes almost 500,000 distinct CDR3 sequences, under 15% detected once. Specimen: PBMCs from the stem cell graft donor, collected from the stem cell graft. These receptors originate from a human donor who donated a stem cell graft to a child with combined immunodeficiency.

This clonotype was found many times. CDR3 in DNA: TGTGCCAGCAGTCCGGGTCCCAATGAGCAGTTCTTC. It codes for CASSPGPNEQFF. This rearrangement joins TRBV12-3 or TRBV12-4 to TRBJ2-1; D uncertain. V shed 5 bases and J shed 6 bases, with 8 bases lying between them. The CDR3 is 12 residues long.

This clonotype was detected a few times. The chain links TRBV7-2 to TRBJ1-5; no definite D call. There are 15 residues in the CDR3. Per germline, CDR1 SGHTA and CDR2 FQGNSA. Trimming removed 5 bases from V and 1 base from J, with 12 bases in between. The CDR3 DNA reads as TGTGCCAGCAGCCGCGACCCTATAAGCAATCAGCCCCAGCATTTT. This codes for CASSRDPISNQPQHF.

Ten or more counts support this clonotype. The chain recombines TRBV29-1 with TRBJ2-2; no clear D gene. V lost 6 bases and J 6 bases, leaving 11 bases between the germline ends. The CDR3 loop spans 12 amino acids. Germline V lookup: CDR1 SQVTM, CDR2 ANQGSEA. CDR3 in DNA: TGCAGCGTGGGCCATTACGCCGGGGAGCTGTTTTTT. Its translation is CSVGHYAGELFF.

This clonotype has at least ten counts. J is TRBJ1-5 and V is TRBV29-1, with D perhaps TRBD1 (5 bases). Germline-derived CDR1 and CDR2 are SQVTM and ANQGSEA. This CDR3 comprises 13 residues. With 4 bases removed from V and 2 bases from J, the gap between germline ends came to 9 bases. Here the CDR3 reads CSVGGGRNQPQHF. The CDR3 bases are TGCAGCGTTGGGGGGGGTCGCAATCAGCCCCAGCATTTT. Full variable domain (rest looked up from reference TRBV29-1 and TRBJ1-5): SAVISQKPSRDICQRGTSLTIQCQVDSQVTMMFWYRQQPGQSLTLIATANQGSEATYESGFVIDKFPISRPNLTFSTLTVSNMSPEDSSIYLCSVGGGRNQPQHFGDGTRLSIL.

At least ten counts were recorded for this clonotype. This chain joins TRBV10-3 and TRBJ2-1; 8 bases fit TRBD2. V trimming: 8 bases; J trimming: 3 bases; junction bases outside the gene matches: 9. Germline CDR1 is ENHRY and CDR2 is SYGVKD. This CDR3 is 15 amino acids long. CDR3 sequence (DNA): TGTGCCATCGGAAGAGCAGCGGGAGACTACAATGAGCAGTTCTTC. Translation gives CAIGRAAGDYNEQFF.

This clonotype was picked up a small number of times. This rearrangement joins TRBV20-1 to TRBJ2-3; a weak D match, TRBD2 (6 bases). CDR3 length: 13 residues. V gave up 0 bases and J gave up 3 bases, with 7 bases separating them. Germline V gene lookup returns CDR1 DFQATT and CDR2 SNEGSKA (reference sequence). The CDR3 is CSARDSGTDTQYF. CDR3 DNA sequence: TGCAGTGCTAGAGATAGCGGTACAGATACGCAGTATTTT.

This clonotype was observed many times. V and J are TRBV24-1 and TRBJ2-2; D is uncertain. The length of the CDR3 is 16 residues. Trimming took off 2 bases at V and 4 bases at J, with 13 bases between the two ends. The V gene's germline CDR1 is KGHDR and CDR2 SFDVKD. CDR3 amino acids: CATSDWPYTLTGELFF. CDR3 DNA sequence: TGTGCCACCAGTGATTGGCCGTATACACTCACCGGGGAGCTGTTTTTT.

This chain uses TRBV6-5 with TRBJ1-1; D ambiguous. Germline lookup yields CDR1 MNHEY and CDR2 SVGAGI. V dropped 1 base and J dropped 1 base, with 7 bases sitting between them. This CDR3 spans 14 amino acids. The CDR3 region is CASSYYQTNTEAFF. DNA for the CDR3: TGTGCCAGCAGTTACTACCAGACGAACACTGAAGCTTTCTTT.